Listed below are T cell receptor beta chains from one sample, sequenced in a study of control samples from healthy donors and cancer patients. The repertoire was sequenced with immunoSEQ multiplex PCR; TCRdb's copy has only in-frame clones and lacks some. The sample has about 28,000 clones, 91% seen once; the top ten hold 10% to 15%. The sample taken for sequencing was PBMCs. These receptors were collected from a man aged 45-60 years with lung cancer. The CDR3 runs from the conserved cysteine through the conserved F or W. Each record gives: D gene, J gene, clone size, V gene, CDR3 DNA, CDR3 protein. The D gene is left open where the match is weak. Some rows have no size entry. The others give once, few or many, or a class for an expanded clone.

d_gene: TRBD2
j_gene: TRBJ2-5
abundance: NA
v_gene: TRBV11-3
CDR3nt: TGTGCCAGCAGCTCCGGGACTAGCGGGGGGGGTGGAGAGACCCAGTACTTC
CDR3aa: CASSSGTSGGGGETQYF

d_gene: NA
j_gene: TRBJ2-5
abundance: once
v_gene: TRBV6-5
CDR3nt: TGTGCCAGCAGTATTTCGTATCAAGAGACCCAGTACTTC
CDR3aa: CASSISYQETQYF

d_gene: NA
j_gene: TRBJ1-3
abundance: NA
v_gene: TRBV5-1
CDR3nt: TGCGCCAGCAGCTTGAGTGGAGACTCTGGAAACACCATATATTTT
CDR3aa: CASSLSGDSGNTIYF

d_gene: NA
j_gene: TRBJ1-5
abundance: NA
v_gene: TRBV2
CDR3nt: TGTGCCAGCGGGGACTCTTTGACCAATCAGCCCCAGCATTTT
CDR3aa: CASGDSLTNQPQHF

d_gene: TRBD1
j_gene: TRBJ2-7
abundance: NA
v_gene: TRBV5-5
CDR3nt: TGTGCCAGCAGCCGCCCGACAGGGGGCTACGAGCAGTACTTC
CDR3aa: CASSRPTGGYEQYF

d_gene: NA
j_gene: TRBJ2-3
abundance: NA
v_gene: TRBV28
CDR3nt: TGTGCCAGTTTACAGGGAGGTGATGGAGATACGCAGTATTTT
CDR3aa: CASLQGGDGDTQYF

d_gene: TRBD1
j_gene: TRBJ1-2
abundance: NA
v_gene: TRBV7-2
CDR3nt: TGTGCCAGCAGCTTAGTCAGGGGGAACTATGGCTACACCTTC
CDR3aa: CASSLVRGNYGYTF

d_gene: NA
j_gene: TRBJ1-2
abundance: NA
v_gene: TRBV18
CDR3nt: TGTGCCAGCTCCGGGACATCGGATTATGGCTACACCTTC
CDR3aa: CASSGTSDYGYTF

d_gene: NA
j_gene: TRBJ2-4
abundance: NA
v_gene: TRBV12-3/TRBV12-4
CDR3nt: TGTGCCAGCAGTTTTTATGGTTGGAACATTCAGTACTTC
CDR3aa: CASSFYGWNIQYF

d_gene: NA
j_gene: TRBJ1-2
abundance: NA
v_gene: TRBV10-3
CDR3nt: TGTGCCATCAGTACCGCAGGCGACGTCGGGTATGGCTACACCTTC
CDR3aa: CAISTAGDVGYGYTF